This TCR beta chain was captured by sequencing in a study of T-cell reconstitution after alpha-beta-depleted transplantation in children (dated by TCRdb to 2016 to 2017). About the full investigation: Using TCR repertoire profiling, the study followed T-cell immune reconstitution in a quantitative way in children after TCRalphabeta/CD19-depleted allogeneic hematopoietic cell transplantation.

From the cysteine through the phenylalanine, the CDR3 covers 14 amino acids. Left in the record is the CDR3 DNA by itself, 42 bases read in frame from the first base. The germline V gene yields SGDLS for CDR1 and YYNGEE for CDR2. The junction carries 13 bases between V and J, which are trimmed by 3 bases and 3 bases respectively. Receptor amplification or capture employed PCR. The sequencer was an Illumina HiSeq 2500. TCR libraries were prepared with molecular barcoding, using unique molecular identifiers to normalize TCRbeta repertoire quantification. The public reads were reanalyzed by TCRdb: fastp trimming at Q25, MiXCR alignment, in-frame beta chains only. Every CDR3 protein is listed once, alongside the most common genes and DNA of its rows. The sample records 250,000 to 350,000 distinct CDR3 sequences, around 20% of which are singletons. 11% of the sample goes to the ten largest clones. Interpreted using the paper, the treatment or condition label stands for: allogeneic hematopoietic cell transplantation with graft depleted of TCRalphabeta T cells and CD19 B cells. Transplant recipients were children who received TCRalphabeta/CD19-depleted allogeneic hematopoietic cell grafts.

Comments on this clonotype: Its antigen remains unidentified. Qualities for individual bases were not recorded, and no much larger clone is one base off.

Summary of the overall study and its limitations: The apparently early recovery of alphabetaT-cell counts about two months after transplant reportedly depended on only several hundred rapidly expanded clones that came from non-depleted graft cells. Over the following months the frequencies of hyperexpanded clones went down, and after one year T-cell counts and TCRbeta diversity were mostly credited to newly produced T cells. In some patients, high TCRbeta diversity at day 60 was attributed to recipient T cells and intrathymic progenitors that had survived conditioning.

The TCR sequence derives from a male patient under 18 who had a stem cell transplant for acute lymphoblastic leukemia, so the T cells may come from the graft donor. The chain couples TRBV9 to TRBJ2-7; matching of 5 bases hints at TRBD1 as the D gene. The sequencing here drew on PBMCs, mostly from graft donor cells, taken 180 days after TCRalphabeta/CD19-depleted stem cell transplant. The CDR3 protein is CASSANWTFYEQYF. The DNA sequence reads TGTGCCAGCAGCGCGAATTGGACATTCTACGAGCAGTACTTC.